This T cell receptor (beta chain) is from a study of OX40 agonist ivuxolimab in advanced cancers. Study as a whole: Dose-escalation cases comprised hepatocellular carcinoma, melanoma, renal cell or head and neck cancer.

In regard to this clone: The antigen remains undetermined.

The protocol was immunoSEQ multiplex PCR, while the TCRdb copy is restricted to in-frame clones and leaves out a portion. The data hold about 61,000 clones, with 82% observed a single time. This CDR3 has 16 amino acids. With 0 bases clipped from V and 6 bases from J, the junction kept 7 bases outside the gene matches. Per the germline V gene, CDR1 is SGHRS and CDR2 is YFSETQ. Study-wide results and limits: Within 6 weeks, CD4+ and CD8+ blood T cells expanded clonally at 0.1 to 3.0 mg/kg.

The input for sequencing was CD4+ or CD8+ T cells sorted from blood, taken in a trial of the OX40 agonist ivuxolimab. The TCR sequence derives from an adult with an advanced solid tumor such as melanoma, head and neck, liver or kidney cancer. The rearrangement links TRBV5-1 to TRBJ1-4; TRBD1 agrees at 8 bases. The CDR3 coding sequence is TGCGCCAGCAGCTTGGAGTTCACAGGGGGGGATGAAAAACTGTTTTTT. Translated: CASSLEFTGGDEKLFF.